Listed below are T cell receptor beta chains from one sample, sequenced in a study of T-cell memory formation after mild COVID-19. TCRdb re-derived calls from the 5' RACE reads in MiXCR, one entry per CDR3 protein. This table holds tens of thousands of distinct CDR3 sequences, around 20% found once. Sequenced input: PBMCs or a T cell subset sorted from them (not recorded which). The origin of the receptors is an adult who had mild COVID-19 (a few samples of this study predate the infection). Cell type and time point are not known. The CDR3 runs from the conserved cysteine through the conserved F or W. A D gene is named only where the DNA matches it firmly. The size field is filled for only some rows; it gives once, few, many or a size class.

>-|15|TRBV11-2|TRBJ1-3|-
CASSDVGWYGNTIYF
TGTGCCAGCAGCGATGTCGGTTGGTATGGAAACACCATATATTTT
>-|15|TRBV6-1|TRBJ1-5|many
CASSDKGTANQPQHF
TGTGCCAGCAGTGACAAAGGGACGGCGAATCAGCCCCAGCATTTT
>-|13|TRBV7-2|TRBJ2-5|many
CASSPGGGETQYF
TGTGCCAGCAGTCCAGGGGGGGGAGAGACCCAGTACTTC
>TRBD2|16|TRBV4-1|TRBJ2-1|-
CASSQAGLAGGPEQFF
TGCGCCAGCAGCCAGGCGGGACTAGCGGGGGGGCCGGAGCAGTTCTTC
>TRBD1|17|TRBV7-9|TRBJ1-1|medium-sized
CASSLPGQETMNTEAFF
TGTGCCAGCAGCTTACCGGGACAGGAGACCATGAACACTGAAGCTTTCTTT
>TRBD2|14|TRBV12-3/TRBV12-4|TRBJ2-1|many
CASNGGSSYNEQFF
TGTGCCAGCAACGGCGGGAGCTCCTACAATGAGCAGTTCTTC
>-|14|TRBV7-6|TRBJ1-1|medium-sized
CASSQMTSGTEAFF
TGTGCCAGCAGCCAAATGACATCGGGGACTGAAGCTTTCTTT
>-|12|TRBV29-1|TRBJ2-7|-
CSVGGGQEQQYF
TGCAGCGTTGGGGGGGGGCAGGAACAGCAGTACTTC
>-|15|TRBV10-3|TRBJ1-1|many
CAIRLNPVRNTEAFF
TGTGCCATCAGACTAAACCCTGTAAGGAACACTGAAGCTTTCTTT
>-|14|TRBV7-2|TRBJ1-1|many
CASRYAGTPTKDFF
TGTGCCAGCAGATACGCCGGGACACCGACGAAGGATTTCTTT
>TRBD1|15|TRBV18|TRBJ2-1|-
CASSPWGQGNHEQFF
TGTGCCAGCTCACCTTGGGGACAGGGTAACCATGAGCAGTTCTTC
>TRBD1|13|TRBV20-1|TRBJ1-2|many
CSAPGTGVKGYTF
TGCAGTGCTCCCGGGACAGGGGTAAAGGGCTACACCTTC
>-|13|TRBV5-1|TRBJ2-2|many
CASSLKSTGELFF
TGCGCCAGCAGCTTGAAGAGTACCGGGGAGCTGTTTTTT
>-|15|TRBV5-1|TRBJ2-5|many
CASSLGGRREETQYF
TGCGCCAGCAGCTTGGGAGGGAGGCGAGAAGAGACCCAGTACTTC
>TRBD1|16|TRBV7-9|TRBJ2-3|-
CASSSRRTGGSDTQYF
TGTGCCAGCAGCTCCCGTCGAACAGGGGGCTCAGATACGCAGTATTTT
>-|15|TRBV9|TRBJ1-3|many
CASSVGVSSGNTIYF
TGTGCCAGCAGCGTAGGGGTTAGTTCTGGAAACACCATATATTTT
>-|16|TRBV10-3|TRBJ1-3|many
CAISGRFKVTGNTIYF
TGTGCCATCAGTGGAAGATTCAAGGTTACTGGAAACACCATATATTTT
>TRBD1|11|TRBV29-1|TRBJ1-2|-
CSVNSGGGYTF
TGCAGCGTGAACTCAGGGGGTGGCTACACCTTC
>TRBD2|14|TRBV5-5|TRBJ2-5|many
CASSSGLVQETQYF
TGTGCCAGCAGTTCAGGACTAGTCCAAGAGACCCAGTACTTC
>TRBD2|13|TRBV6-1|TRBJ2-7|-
CASSGLALTEQYF
TGTGCCAGCAGTGGACTAGCTTTAACCGAGCAGTACTTC
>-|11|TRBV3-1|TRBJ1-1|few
CASSQFYEAFF
TGTGCCAGCAGCCAGTTTTATGAAGCTTTCTTT
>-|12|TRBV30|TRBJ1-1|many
CALIARRTGAFF
TGTGCCCTGATTGCCCGCCGTACTGGCGCTTTCTTT
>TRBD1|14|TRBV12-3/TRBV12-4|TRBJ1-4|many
CASSSTGGTEKLFF
TGTGCCAGCAGTTCGACAGGGGGCACGGAAAAACTGTTTTTT
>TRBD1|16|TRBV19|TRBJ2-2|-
CASSPRRTGLTGELFF
TGTGCCAGTAGCCCAAGGAGGACAGGGTTGACCGGGGAGCTGTTTTTT
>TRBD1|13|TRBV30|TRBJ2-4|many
CAWNHGQANIQYF
TGTGCCTGGAACCACGGACAGGCAAACATTCAGTACTTC
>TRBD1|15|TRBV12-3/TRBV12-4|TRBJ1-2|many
CASSLLDRGVYGYTF
TGTGCCAGCAGTTTACTGGACAGGGGAGTATATGGCTACACCTTC
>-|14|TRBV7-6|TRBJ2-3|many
CASSLSGGTDTQYF
TGTGCCAGCAGCTTATCGGGTGGCACAGATACGCAGTATTTT
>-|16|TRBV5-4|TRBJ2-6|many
CASSLYGSVGANVLTF
TGTGCCAGCAGCTTGTACGGGAGTGTTGGGGCCAACGTCCTGACTTTC
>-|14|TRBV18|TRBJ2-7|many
CASSPREGAYEQYF
TGTGCCAGCTCACCCCGTGAGGGGGCCTACGAGCAGTACTTC
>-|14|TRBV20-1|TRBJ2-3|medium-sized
CSAPMPASTDTQYF
TGCAGTGCTCCCATGCCAGCAAGCACAGATACGCAGTATTTT
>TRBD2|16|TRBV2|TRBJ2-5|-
CASSAVRSGGEETQYF
TGTGCCAGCAGCGCCGTTCGTAGCGGGGGCGAAGAGACCCAGTACTTC
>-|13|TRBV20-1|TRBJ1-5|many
CSAIETSRMIQHF
TGCAGTGCTATCGAGACTTCCAGGATGATACAGCATTTT
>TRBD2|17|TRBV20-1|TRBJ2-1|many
CSAPPPSGRASYNEQFF
TGCAGTGCCCCTCCCCCTAGCGGGAGGGCCTCCTACAATGAGCAGTTCTTC
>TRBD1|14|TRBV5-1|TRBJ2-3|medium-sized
CASSIGQGTDTQYF
TGCGCCAGCAGCATAGGACAGGGAACAGATACGCAGTATTTT
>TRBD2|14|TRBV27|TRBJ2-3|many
CASVGGALTDTQYF
TGTGCCAGCGTCGGGGGGGCACTCACAGATACGCAGTATTTT
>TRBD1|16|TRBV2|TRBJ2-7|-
CASSEALDRGAVEQYF
TGTGCCAGCAGTGAAGCCTTGGACAGGGGGGCTGTCGAGCAGTACTTC
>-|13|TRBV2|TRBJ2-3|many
CASMGVSTDTQYF
TGTGCCAGCATGGGGGTTTCCACAGATACGCAGTATTTT
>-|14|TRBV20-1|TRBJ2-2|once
CSALRDANTGELFF
TGCAGTGCTCTCAGAGACGCGAACACCGGGGAGCTGTTTTTT
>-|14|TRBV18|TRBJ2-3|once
CASSPDRLTDTQYF
TGTGCCAGCTCACCTGACAGGCTCACAGATACGCAGTATTTT
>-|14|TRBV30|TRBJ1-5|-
CAWSWGISNQPQHF
TGTGCCTGGAGTTGGGGGATAAGCAATCAGCCCCAGCATTTT
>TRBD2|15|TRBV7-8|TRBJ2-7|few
CASSLGDGGSYEQYF
TGTGCCAGCAGCTTAGGGGACGGGGGGTCCTACGAGCAGTACTTC
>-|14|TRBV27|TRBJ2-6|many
CASSLSAGANVLTF
TGTGCCAGCAGTTTGTCAGCTGGGGCCAACGTCCTGACTTTC
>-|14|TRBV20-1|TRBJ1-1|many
CSRSRGLMNTEAFF
TGCAGTCGTTCACGGGGACTCATGAACACTGAAGCTTTCTTT
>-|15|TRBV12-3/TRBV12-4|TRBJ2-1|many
CASRPEGGVHNEQFF
TGTGCCAGCAGACCCGAGGGGGGGGTCCATAATGAGCAGTTCTTC
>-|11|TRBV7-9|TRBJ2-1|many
CASSLGESALF
TGTGCCAGCAGCTTAGGGGAGAGTGCCCTTTTC
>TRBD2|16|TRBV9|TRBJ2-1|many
CASSVGPSGGAYEQFF
TGTGCCAGCAGCGTAGGCCCTAGCGGGGGGGCTTATGAGCAGTTCTTC